This T cell receptor beta chain was sequenced during a study of T cell changes during pregnancy in multiple sclerosis. TCRdb's table, derived via immunoSEQ multiplex PCR, lists solely in-frame clones and lacks some. The table has roughly 42,000 clones, roughly 89% seen once. The CDR3 spans 12 residues. Trimming removed 5 bases at V and 7 bases at J, with 12 bases between. Germline CDR1 reads SGHTS; CDR2 reads YDEGEE. The sequence was collected from a female donor with multiple sclerosis, enrolled in a pregnancy study. V is TRBV5-8 and J is TRBJ1-1, with D perhaps TRBD1 (5 bases). Sequences were derived from CD4+ T cells from peripheral blood mononuclear cells, sampled in the first trimester of pregnancy. CDR3 region: CASRQRQIEAFF. The CDR3 nucleotides are TGTGCCAGCAGACAACGACAGATTGAAGCTTTCTTT.